This T cell receptor (beta chain) originates from a study of human CD8 memory T cell subsets. Classification as TPEX applied to CCR7+ PD-1+ TIGIT+ early memory CD8+ T cells bearing exhausted-like traits. Concerning this clonotype: What it recognizes is unknown.

It was UMI-labeled 5' RACE by which the TCR beta libraries were made. As handled by the study authors: The number of functional CDR3 beta clonotypes in each TCR beta library ranged from about 2,800 to 18,000. TCRdb re-analyzed the 5' RACE reads; it lists each CDR3 protein once, without DNA. TCRdb's processing, not the study's, gives the V and J calls here. The table gives over 5,500 distinct CDR3 sequences; the top ten clones make up under 20% of it. Broader study findings: Apart from T cell receptor beta chains, no chains were sequenced in the study.

This TCR was recovered from a human donor in good health. Sequences were obtained from CD8+ T cells from PBMCs.

Here the CDR3 reads CASSSLAGSRTGTGELFF. The V and J genes are TRBV12-3 or TRBV12-4 and TRBJ2-2; with no DNA, the TCRdb D assignment of TRBD2 cannot be verified. This CDR3 has 18 residues.